Shown below are 3 T cell receptor beta chains from a single sample sequenced in a study of T cells in Graves' hyperthyroidism and ophthalmopathy. TCR beta CDR3 regions were amplified from RNA transcripts. The HTBI primer set served for first-round RT-PCR of the TCR CDR3. Using its own MiXCR run on the multiplex PCR reads, TCRdb lists one record per CDR3 protein. Among hundreds of thousands of distinct CDR3 sequences, roughly 14% were seen once, and the ten largest hold 3.5% to 4.5%. Sequencing was carried out using blood. These receptors came from a woman in her thirties or forties with Graves' ophthalmopathy.

This clonotype was counted ten times or more. V usage is TRBV12-3 or TRBV12-4 and J usage is TRBJ2-2, with D unresolved. Trimming shortened V by 3 bases and J by 5 bases, and 10 bases separated the two germline ends. This CDR3 contains 14 residues. The CDR3 is CASSFPEWTGELFF. In DNA, the CDR3 is TGTGCCAGCAGTTTCCCCGAGTGGACCGGGGAGCTGTTTTTT.

This rearrangement joins TRBV6-5 to TRBJ2-5; 8 bases agree with TRBD1. Germline V lookup: CDR1 MNHEY, CDR2 SVGAGI. J was trimmed by 2 bases and V by 7 bases; bases with no gene match: 6. The CDR3 is 14 amino acids. The chain's CDR3 is CASIFGQGQETQYF. DNA for the CDR3: TGTGCCAGCATTTTCGGACAGGGACAAGAGACCCAGTACTTC.

This clonotype was detected many times. A read error may explain this, as a much larger clone is one base away. V is TRBV11-1 and J is TRBJ2-5; no reliable D call. Germline V gene data show CDR1 as SGHAT and CDR2 as FQDESV (reference sequence). CDR3 length equals 13 residues. V lost 6 bases and J lost 1, with 9 bases in between. The CDR3 nucleotides read TGTGCCAGCAGTTACTACAGCCAAGAGACCCAGTACTTC. This gives the protein CASSYYSQETQYF.